Sequencing of this T cell receptor beta chain was carried out in a study of cytomegalovirus exposure and HLA in healthy donors. Study summary: Early released data had tens of millions of unique TCRs, all coming from HLA-typed donors. Notes on the study in general: Listed as cytomegalovirus-associated were 150 or so TCR beta chains. Presence/absence analyses assumed roughly uniform sequencing depth across donors. Fewer than 20,000 TCR beta sequences were associated with HLA alleles at 0.05 false discovery rate in a later analysis.

Primers included in the PCR were 60 Vbeta and 13 Jbeta primers. The assay was immunoSEQ multiplex PCR, and TCRdb's table has in-frame clones only and misses some. The data contain about 160,000 clones, about 81% of them singletons. The length of the CDR3 is 15 residues. The germline V gene encodes CDR1 SNHLY and CDR2 FYNNEI. V shed 4 bases and J shed 10 bases, with 17 bases lying between them. A word on this clone: Its antigen is still unknown.

The chain employs TRBV2 and TRBJ1-6, with D possibly TRBD1 on 5 matching bases. Sequencing was performed on PBMCs. The receptor was isolated from a woman between 18 and 29 years old in good health and CMV-seronegative. The CDR3 loop reads CASSGTKGYESPLHF. The CDR3, as DNA: TGTGCCAGCAGTGGGACTAAGGGGTATGAGTCACCCCTCCACTTT. The full variable domain, its missing parts supplied by reference TRBV2 and TRBJ1-6, is EPEVTQTPSHQVTQMGQEVILRCVPISNHLYFYWYRQILGQKVEFLVSFYNNEISEKSEIFDDQFSVERPDGSNFTLKIRSTKLEDSAMYFCASSGTKGYESPLHFGNGTRLTVT.